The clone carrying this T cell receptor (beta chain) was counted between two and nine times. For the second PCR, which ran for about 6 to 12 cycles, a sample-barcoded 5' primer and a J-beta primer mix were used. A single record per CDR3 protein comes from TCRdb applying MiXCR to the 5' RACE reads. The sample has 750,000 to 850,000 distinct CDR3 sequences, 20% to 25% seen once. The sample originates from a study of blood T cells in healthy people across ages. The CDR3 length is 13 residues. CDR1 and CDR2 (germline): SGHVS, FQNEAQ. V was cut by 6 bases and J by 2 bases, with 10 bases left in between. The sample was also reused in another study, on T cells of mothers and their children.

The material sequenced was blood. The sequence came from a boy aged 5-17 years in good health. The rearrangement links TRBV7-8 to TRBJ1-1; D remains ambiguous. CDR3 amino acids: CASRLRANTEAFF. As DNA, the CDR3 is TGTGCCAGCAGGCTCCGGGCCAACACTGAAGCTTTCTTT.